These 26 T cell receptor beta chains originate from one sample sequenced in a study of blood T cell repertoires in COVID-19. Method: immunoSEQ multiplex PCR; TCRdb's copy keeps in-frame clones and lacks some. The data hold around 70,000 clones, with about 88% observed a single time. The sequencing input was peripheral blood. These receptors were obtained from a man older than 75 with acute or convalescent COVID-19.

V gene TRBV6-5 combines with J gene TRBJ1-5; 8 positions match TRBD1. V lost 2 bases, J lost 6 bases, and 3 bases stayed unmatched. Germline V lookup: CDR1 MNHEY, CDR2 SVGAGI. This CDR3 spans 14 amino acids. CDR3 region: CASSYRTGTQPQHF. The CDR3 DNA reads as TGTGCCAGCAGTTACAGGACAGGGACTCAGCCCCAGCATTTT.

The rearrangement joins TRBV2 to TRBJ1-2; no firm D call. Trimming pared 6 bases from V and 4 bases from J, leaving 12 bases between. Germline values: CDR1 SNHLY, CDR2 FYNNEI. This CDR3 contains 13 residues. CDR3 region: CASRDSQSYGYTF. DNA for the CDR3: TGTGCCAGCAGGGACTCCCAGTCCTATGGCTACACCTTC.

This chain links TRBV6-5 with TRBJ2-7, with TRBD1 matching over 9 bases. CDR3 size: 14 residues. The junction had 8 bases not matched to a gene; V was cut back by 6 bases and J by 5 bases. Germline values: CDR1 MNHEY, CDR2 SVGAGI. The CDR3: CASSLGQGPHEQYF. CDR3 nucleotides: TGTGCCAGCAGCCTGGGACAGGGTCCCCACGAGCAGTACTTC.

The chain has TRBV11-2 and TRBJ2-1; 8 bases map to TRBD1. V lost 5 bases, J lost 10 bases, and 13 bases stayed unmatched. The CDR3 has 15 residues. Germline assignment: CDR1 SGHAT and CDR2 FQNNGV. CDR3 in amino acids: CASSENPQGAGEQFF. Written as DNA, the CDR3 is TGTGCCAGCAGCGAAAATCCGCAGGGGGCAGGCGAGCAGTTCTTC.

This clone has just one count. The rearrangement links TRBV12-5 to TRBJ1-1; 8 nucleotides agree with TRBD1. Germline V gene lookup returns CDR1 LGHNT and CDR2 FRNRAP. V lost 7 bases, J lost 3 bases, and 10 bases stayed unmatched. The CDR3 covers 15 residues. CDR3 DNA sequence: TGTGCTAGTGTTGACCAAGGACAGGGAGACACTGAAGCTTTCTTT. Translation gives CASVDQGQGDTEAFF.

The chain links TRBV10-3 to TRBJ2-5; 16 nucleotides align to TRBD2. V was clipped by 4 bases and J by 5 bases; unmatched bases: 1. CDR3 length equals 15 residues. The V gene's germline CDR1 is ENHRY and CDR2 SYGVKD. CDR3 DNA sequence: TGTGCCATCAGTGCGGGACTAGCGGGAGGGGAGACCCAGTACTTC. Residues: CAISAGLAGGETQYF.

V gene TRBV4-1 combines with J gene TRBJ1-2, with 12 bases that match TRBD1. The CDR3 totals 18 residues. Trimming at V came to 3 bases and at J to 7 bases, leaving 15 bases not matched to a gene. Germline V gene sequence: CDR1 MGHRA, CDR2 YSYEKL. CDR3 sequence reads: CASSQAMIRDRGQIGYTF. DNA of the CDR3: TGCGCCAGCAGCCAGGCTATGATCCGGGACAGGGGGCAGATTGGCTACACCTTC.

The genes are TRBV3-1 (or the pseudogene TRBV3-2) and TRBJ2-1; perhaps TRBD2 as D (5 bases). The CDR3 consists of 12 residues. The V end lost 4 bases, the J end lost 7 bases, and 8 bases lay between the germline ends. CDR1 and CDR2 from the germline V gene are LGHDT and YNNKEL (reference sequence). CDR3 nucleotide sequence: TGTGCCAGCAGCCGTACGGGGAATGAGCAGTTCTTC. Translation gives CASSRTGNEQFF.

The V and J genes are TRBV24-1 and TRBJ1-2, with D possibly TRBD1 on 5 matching bases. There are 13 residues in the CDR3. Germline V gene data show CDR1 as KGHDR and CDR2 as SFDVKD. Trimming stripped 3 bases from V and 4 bases from J, with 8 bases between. The CDR3 spells CATSDGAAYGYTF. The CDR3 bases are TGTGCCACCAGTGATGGGGCAGCCTATGGCTACACCTTC.

The V gene is TRBV6-1, the J gene TRBJ2-2; perhaps TRBD2 as D (6 bases). This CDR3 contains 16 residues. Germline V gene sequence: CDR1 MNHNS, CDR2 SASEGT. V shed 4 bases and J shed 4 bases, with 16 bases lying between them. The CDR3 loop is CASSVFRAEGTGELFF. The CDR3 DNA follows: TGTGCCAGCAGTGTCTTCAGGGCGGAGGGCACCGGGGAGCTGTTTTTT.

The chain carries TRBV2 and TRBJ1-2; a possible D gene is TRBD1 (5 bases). This CDR3 is built from 12 residues. Germline V gives CDR1 SNHLY, CDR2 FYNNEI. With 4 bases removed from V and 8 bases from J, the gap between germline ends came to 11 bases. CDR3: CASSVQGEGYTF. CDR3 sequence (DNA): TGTGCCAGCAGTGTTCAGGGTGAGGGCTACACCTTC.

The gene calls are TRBV6-2 or TRBV6-3 and TRBJ2-5; the match to TRBD2 covers 11 bases. The germline CDR1 and CDR2 sequences are MNHEY and SVGEGT. The CDR3 length is 18 residues. V was clipped by 1 base and J by 3 bases; unmatched bases: 10. The CDR3 region has the DNA TGTGCCAGCAGTTACTTACTCGAGAAGGGACTAGCGGAAGAGACCCAGTACTTC. The encoded protein is CASSYLLEKGLAEETQYF.

This clone has just a few counts. The chain has TRBV19 and TRBJ1-5; D is unresolved. The germline CDR1 and CDR2 sequences are LNHDA and SQIVND (reference sequence). There are 12 residues in the CDR3. Trimming cost V 7 bases and J 9 bases, with 13 bases left between them. CDR3 bases: TGTGCCAGTACCAAGGCGGATTTGCCCCAGCATTTT. The encoded protein is CASTKADLPQHF.

The chain carries TRBV11-3 and TRBJ1-2, with D maybe TRBD1 (5 bases). Trimming stripped 4 bases from V and 4 bases from J, with 19 bases between. CDR1 and CDR2 from the germline V gene are SGHNT and YENEEA. This CDR3 contains 16 residues. The CDR3 sequence is CASSSHGSGIGYGYTF. CDR3 DNA: TGTGCCAGCAGCTCCCACGGATCAGGGATCGGCTATGGCTACACCTTC.

The genes are TRBV5-6 and TRBJ1-1; 8 bases agree with TRBD1. CDR3 size: 17 residues. V was clipped by 4 bases and J by 1 base; unmatched bases: 12. Germline V CDR1 and CDR2: SGHDT, YYEEEE. In DNA, the CDR3 is TGTGCCAGCAGCATGACAGGGGTTTTAAGAGAGAACACTGAAGCTTTCTTT. Translating it yields CASSMTGVLRENTEAFF.

This clone appeared a single time. The chain carries TRBV9 and TRBJ2-7; possibly TRBD1 for D (5 bases). V lost 2 bases to trimming and J lost 4 bases, with 16 bases between them. The V gene's germline CDR1 is SGDLS and CDR2 YYNGEE. The CDR3 covers 15 residues. The CDR3 here is CASSVTAGFGYEQYF. CDR3 nucleotide sequence: TGTGCCAGCAGCGTGACCGCAGGGTTTGGGTACGAGCAGTACTTC.

The chain is built from TRBV6-5 and TRBJ1-2, with D maybe TRBD1 (5 bases). V lost 0 bases and J 2 bases, leaving 10 bases between the germline ends. The CDR3 covers 15 residues. CDR1 and CDR2 (germline): MNHEY, SVGAGI. Here the CDR3 DNA reads TGTGCCAGCAGTTACTCAAGTGACAGCAACTATGGCTACACCTTC. Its protein product is CASSYSSDSNYGYTF.

V usage is TRBV24-1 and J usage is TRBJ2-6; 7 bases align to TRBD1. Germline V CDR1 and CDR2: KGHDR, SFDVKD. The ends lost 6 bases at V and 0 bases at J; junction bases unmatched: 4. The CDR3 consists of 16 residues. Here the CDR3 DNA reads TGTGCCACCAGTTGGACAGGTCCCTCTGGGGCCAACGTCCTGACTTTC. This encodes CATSWTGPSGANVLTF.

Here the CDR3 reads CASSMDLYNEQFF. The CDR3 region has the DNA TGTGCCAGCAGTATGGACTTATACAATGAGCAGTTCTTC. V gene TRBV12-3 or TRBV12-4 combines with J gene TRBJ2-1, with D tentatively TRBD2 (5 bases). V was trimmed by 5 bases and J by 4 bases, leaving 9 bases between them. The CDR3 sequence is 13 residues long.

The J gene is TRBJ2-2, the V gene TRBV18; a weak D match, TRBD2 (6 bases). The CDR3 has 15 residues. CDR1 KGHSH and CDR2 LQKENI come from the germline V gene. With 6 bases removed from V and 3 bases from J, the gap between germline ends came to 14 bases. The CDR3 loop is CASSTTRRDTGELFF. The CDR3 DNA reads as TGTGCCAGCTCGACGACTAGGAGGGACACCGGGGAGCTGTTTTTT.

The chain has TRBV11-2 and TRBJ1-1; D uncertain. The CDR3 is 14 amino acids. Germline V gene sequence: CDR1 SGHAT, CDR2 FQNNGV. V gave up 3 bases and J gave up 0 bases, with 8 bases separating them. The CDR3 nucleotides read TGTGCCAGCAGCTTGGACGGGATGAACACTGAAGCTTTCTTT. Amino acids: CASSLDGMNTEAFF.

The V and J genes are TRBV6-5 and TRBJ1-6; no clear D. This CDR3 is 13 amino acids long. The V gene's germline CDR1 is MNHEY and CDR2 SVGAGI. Deletions cut 0 bases from V and 7 bases from J, with 4 bases between. The CDR3 bases are TGTGCCAGCAGTTACTCTCAGAATTCACCCCTCCACTTT. Protein product: CASSYSQNSPLHF.

This clone was detected once. The chain links TRBV5-1 to TRBJ1-4; D ambiguous. Trimming left V 4 bases short and J 0 bases short, with 7 bases between. CDR1 is SGHRS and CDR2 is YFSETQ in the germline V gene. The CDR3 length is 14 residues. CDR3 coding DNA: TGCGCCAGCAGCCCACAGACAACTAATGAAAAACTGTTTTTT. Translating it yields CASSPQTTNEKLFF. Based on the CDR3 plus reference TRBV5-1 and TRBJ1-4, the full variable domain is KAGVTQTPRYLIKTRGQQVTLSCSPISGHRSVSWYQQTPGQGLQFLFEYFSETQRNKGNFPGRFSGRQFSNSRSEMNVSTLELGDSALYLCASSPQTTNEKLFFGSGTQLSVL.

This chain's CDR3 is CASSRLSTDTQYF. CDR3 nucleotide sequence: TGTGCCAGCAGCCGGCTTTCCACAGATACGCAGTATTTT. The J gene is TRBJ2-3, the V gene TRBV3-1 (or the pseudogene TRBV3-2), with D uncertain. The CDR3 covers 13 residues. Germline CDR1 is LGHDT and CDR2 is YNNKEL (reference sequence). V gave up 4 bases and J gave up 2 bases, with 7 bases separating them.

Of note for this clone: It is unclear where the CDR3 begins or ends on the DNA, so no DNA is shown, and the CDR3 is as TCRdb lists it. The chain uses TRBV7-2 and TRBJ1-1. Both ends counted, the CDR3 spans 14 residues. Germline V gene data show CDR1 as SGHTA and CDR2 as FQGNSA. This CDR3 reads CASSFGPGSTEAFF.

The chain recombines TRBV2 with TRBJ1-5; 9 bases are shared with TRBD1. The V gene end was trimmed by 7 bases and the J gene end by 2 bases; junction bases not matched to a gene: 6. In germline, CDR1 is SNHLY, CDR2 FYNNEI. There are 15 residues in the CDR3. The CDR3 DNA is TGTGCCAGCAACGGACAGGGGAATGGCAATCAGCCCCAGCATTTT. This codes for CASNGQGNGNQPQHF.